This T cell receptor beta chain was sequenced for a study of post-analysis software for immune sequencing data (dated by TCRdb to about 2015). About the study as a whole: The recorded disease courses included relapsing-remitting, secondary progressive and progressive-relapsing multiple sclerosis, and some patients had no subtype annotation. The patient repertoires were compared against 10 to 12 previously published healthy control repertoires obtained from donors aged about 6 to 26 years. A subset of samples was prepared in parallel using single-end sample barcoding, then pooled and co-amplified after Illumina adapter ligation. What the authors observed across the whole study: When samples were clustered directly using the F measure, samples prepared in the same batch co-clustered strongly, which prompted a batch-effect correction. Normalized Chao1 diversity was significantly lower in multiple sclerosis patients than controls, suggesting substantial peripheral T-cell clonal expansion. Significantly higher frequencies in patients than in controls were found for about 5 TRBV segments, including TRBV5-6, TRBV5-1 and TRBV20-1. The control group was slightly older than the multiple sclerosis patient group.

To demonstrate the VDJtools post-analysis software, the study profiled TCR beta repertoires from the peripheral blood of 13 young patients with multiple sclerosis. The patients with multiple sclerosis were children and adolescents between roughly 6 and 17 years of age. V is clipped by 5 bases and J by 8 bases, and the sequence between their germline boundaries is 12 bases long. The germline V gene specifies SQVTM as CDR1 and ANQGSEA as CDR2. Including the terminal cysteine and phenylalanine, the CDR3 comprises 12 residues. The only DNA kept is the CDR3, 36 bases in frame from the first base. This clonotype appeared many times. There is no known antigen for this receptor. The input lacks base qualities; no much larger clone sits a single base away. The library was prepared using PCR. Sequencing was carried out with an Illumina HiSeq 2500. To reduce PCR and sequencing biases, unique molecular identifiers were incorporated into the TCR beta cDNA libraries. Every 1 to 10 million input T cells yielded 500,000 or so cDNA molecules, meaning each molecule approximated one T cell. The same protocol used for the earlier healthy control dataset was applied to prepare and sequence the patient libraries. Within a given batch, samples were prepared together, multiplexed and sequenced on the same HiSeq lane. On the authors' methods: Raw barcoded reads were processed with MIGEC, discarding single-read molecular identifier groups before consensus assembly and CDR3 extraction. VDJtools was used for post-analysis of the clonotype tables, with diversity normalized by down-sampling every dataset to the smallest sample size. To correct batch-related cross-sample contamination, repertoire overlap clustering matched CDR3 amino acid sequences but not nucleotide sequences. Using fastp trimming at Q25 and MiXCR clonotype assembly, TCRdb reanalyzed the public sequencing data and kept in-frame beta chains. Each CDR3 protein gets just one entry, which takes the most common genes and DNA from the rows behind it. TCRdb, not the authors, supplied the V and J calls. Across this sample there are around 190,000 distinct CDR3 sequences, with 29% seen only once. The ten largest clones capture around 3.2% of the sample.

The receptor chain draws on TRBV29-1 and TRBJ1-4, with no D gene named confidently. The sequence derives from a girl under 18 with multiple sclerosis. Specimen: blood. The CDR3 protein: CSVKSGSEKLFF. In nucleotide form, the sequence is TGCAGCGTTAAATCGGGTTCCGAAAAACTGTTTTTT.